The 30 T cell receptor beta chains below were found in one sample sequenced in a study of cytomegalovirus exposure and HLA in healthy donors. Both 60 Vbeta primers and 13 Jbeta primers went into the PCR. The repertoire was sequenced with immunoSEQ multiplex PCR; TCRdb's copy has only in-frame clones and lacks some. The sample carries 100,000 or so clones, roughly 82% recorded once. Sample: PBMCs. The receptor set was obtained from a man aged 40-49 years in good health and CMV-seropositive.

This rearrangement joins TRBV4-3 to TRBJ2-2, with TRBD2 matching 10 bases. V lost 0 bases, J lost 6 bases, and 4 bases stayed unmatched. The CDR3 totals 16 residues. In germline, CDR1 is LGHNA, CDR2 YSLEER. CDR3 protein: CASSQDISGGPGELFF. DNA of the CDR3: TGCGCCAGCAGCCAAGATATTAGCGGGGGGCCCGGGGAGCTGTTTTTT.

The chain recombines TRBV4-1 with TRBJ1-5; TRBD1 agrees at 9 bases. V shed 4 bases and J 2 bases; nucleotides not matched to a gene: 6. CDR1 and CDR2 (germline): MGHRA, YSYEKL. The CDR3 loop spans 16 amino acids. The CDR3 nucleotides read TGCGCCAGCAGCCTGGGACAGGGTCTTGGCAATCAGCCCCAGCATTTT. Translated, it gives CASSLGQGLGNQPQHF.

The chain joins TRBV25-1 to TRBJ1-2, with 8 bases that match TRBD1. Trimming took 6 bases from V and 3 from J; bases not matched to a gene: 6. Germline V gene data show CDR1 as MGHDK and CDR2 as SYGVNS. The CDR3 covers 14 residues. The CDR3 protein is CASRTDRADYGYTF. In DNA, the CDR3 is TGTGCCAGCAGGACGGACAGGGCAGACTATGGCTACACCTTC.

This clone has only one observation. The junction and the germline gene differ at one end; a read error may be behind it. The gene calls are TRBV7-7 and TRBJ2-3; D is uncertain. The CDR3 covers 15 residues. Germline CDR1 reads SSHAT; CDR2 reads FNYEAQ (reference sequence). The CDR3 region is CASSFSTGSTDTQYF. CDR3 DNA: TGTGCTAGCAGCTTCAGCACCGGGAGCACAGATACGCAGTATTTT. The variable domain in full, with the rest retrieved from reference TRBV7-7 and TRBJ2-3, is GAGVSQSPRYKVTKRGQDVTLRCDPISSHATLYWYQQALGQGPEFLTYFNYEAQPDKSGLPSDRFSAERPEGSISTLTIQRTEQRDSAMYRCASSFSTGSTDTQYFGPGTRLTVL.

This clone was recorded only once. This rearrangement joins TRBV7-9 to TRBJ1-4, with D uncertain. This CDR3 region has 12 residues. Germline V gene data show CDR1 as SEHNR and CDR2 as FQNEAQ (reference sequence). With 10 bases removed from V and 7 bases from J, the gap between germline ends came to 13 bases. The CDR3 reads CAIGVLGEKLFF. CDR3 DNA: TGTGCCATCGGGGTGCTGGGTGAAAAACTGTTTTTT. The variable domain in full, completed from reference TRBV7-9 and TRBJ1-4, reads DTGVSQNPRHKITKRGQNVTFRCDPISEHNRLYWYRQTLGQGPEFLTYFQNEAQLEKSRLLSDRFSAERPKGSFSTLEIQRTEQGDSAMYLCAIGVLGEKLFFGSGTQLSVL.

The chain has TRBV2 and TRBJ1-5; the D gene is possibly TRBD1 (5 bases). This CDR3 is 14 amino acids long. Trimming took 5 bases from V and 1 from J, leaving 9 bases between them. Germline V CDR1 and CDR2: SNHLY, FYNNEI. As DNA, the CDR3 is TGTGCCAGCAGTACGGAGGGGAGCAATCAGCCCCAGCATTTT. Translating it yields CASSTEGSNQPQHF.

As for this clone: Other DNA variants within this sample encode the same CDR3. This chain links TRBV7-2 with TRBJ2-5; the match to TRBD2 covers 8 bases. Germline CDR1 and CDR2: SGHTA and FQGNSA. CDR3 size: 15 residues. V shed 2 bases and J 2 bases; nucleotides not matched to a gene: 4. This CDR3 is CASSLLRGDQETQYF. In DNA form, the CDR3 reads TGTGCCAGCAGCTTATTGCGGGGGGATCAAGAGACCCAGTACTTC.

This clone is a singleton in its sample. The chain joins TRBV9 to TRBJ1-2; the match to TRBD1 covers 11 bases. CDR3 length: 14 amino acids. The V segment lost 4 bases and the J segment 6 bases; nucleotides outside the gene matches: 5. Germline CDR1 SGDLS, CDR2 YYNGEE. CDR3 residues: CASSYGQGADGYTF. As DNA, the CDR3 is TGTGCCAGCAGCTATGGACAGGGGGCCGATGGCTACACCTTC.

The gene calls are TRBV7-2 and TRBJ2-3; 9 bases map to TRBD2. V shed 5 bases and J 1 base; nucleotides not matched to a gene: 10. This CDR3 comprises 17 residues. Germline V CDR1 and CDR2: SGHTA, FQGNSA. For the CDR3, the DNA is TGTGCCAGCAGCCGATCGGGGGGCGGGGGGGGCACAGATACGCAGTATTTT. It specifies CASSRSGGGGGTDTQYF.

J is TRBJ2-6 and V is TRBV10-3; D might be TRBD1 (5 bases). The germline V gene encodes CDR1 ENHRY and CDR2 SYGVKD. The CDR3 extends over 15 amino acids. V shed 6 bases and J shed 1 base, with 10 bases lying between them. In DNA form, the CDR3 reads TGTGCCATCAGGGGCAGGGAATCTGGGGCCAACGTCCTGACTTTC. This translates into CAIRGRESGANVLTF.

The chain joins TRBV9 to TRBJ1-5; no definite D call. This CDR3 is built from 15 residues. The V gene's germline CDR1 is SGDLS and CDR2 YYNGEE. Trimming removed 0 bases from V and 3 bases from J, with 10 bases in between. DNA for the CDR3: TGTGCCAGCAGCGTAGCTGCAGGCCCCAATCAGCCCCAGCATTTT. Translated, it gives CASSVAAGPNQPQHF. Full variable domain (missing parts from reference TRBV9 and TRBJ1-5): DSGVTQTPKHLITATGQRVTLRCSPRSGDLSVYWYQQSLDQGLQFLIQYYNGEERAKGNILERFSAQQFPDLHSELNLSSLELGDSALYFCASSVAAGPNQPQHFGDGTRLSIL.

This chain links TRBV10-3 with TRBJ1-3; D is undetermined. With 7 bases removed from V and 0 bases from J, the gap between germline ends came to 7 bases. The CDR3 spans 13 residues. In germline, CDR1 is ENHRY, CDR2 SYGVKD. The CDR3 here is CAIMGSSGNTIYF. CDR3 nucleotide sequence: TGTGCCATCATGGGGAGCTCTGGAAACACCATATATTTT.

The J gene is TRBJ2-3, the V gene TRBV2; unclear D gene. This CDR3 has 17 residues. Germline CDR1 is SNHLY and CDR2 is FYNNEI. Trimming cost V 1 base and J 2 bases, with 16 bases left between them. In nucleotides, the CDR3 is TGTGCCAGCAGTGAAGTTCGTGTCGGTTTAGTCACAGATACGCAGTATTTT. Its protein product is CASSEVRVGLVTDTQYF.

The V and J genes are TRBV28 and TRBJ1-5; D uncertain. V was trimmed by 6 bases and J by 4 bases, leaving 7 bases between them. Germline V lookup: CDR1 MDHEN, CDR2 SYDVKM. The CDR3 covers 12 residues. The chain's CDR3 is CASSILNQPQHF. The DNA for the CDR3 is TGTGCCAGCAGCATACTAAATCAGCCCCAGCATTTT.

This clone was seen a few times. This rearrangement joins TRBV4-1 to TRBJ2-2; unclear D gene. This CDR3 spans 16 amino acids. Germline V lookup: CDR1 MGHRA, CDR2 YSYEKL. Trimming pared 0 bases from V and 6 bases from J, leaving 14 bases between. The CDR3 reads CASSQEVGDLPGELFF. CDR3 DNA sequence: TGCGCCAGCAGCCAAGAAGTAGGAGACCTACCCGGGGAGCTGTTTTTT.

This sequence joins TRBV23-1 and TRBJ1-2; D call uncertain. TRBV23-1 is an ORF for which the function is uncertain. The CDR3 extends over 12 amino acids. V gave up 10 bases and J gave up 0 bases, with 9 bases separating them. Written as DNA, the CDR3 is TGCGCCACTAACTACACTAACTATGGCTACACCTTC. This translates into CATNYTNYGYTF.

This chain uses TRBV6-6 with TRBJ1-3; D not certain. Trimming removed 0 bases at V and 0 bases at J, with 9 bases between. The CDR3 contains 16 residues. Germline V gives CDR1 MNHNY, CDR2 SVGAGI (reference sequence). The CDR3 sequence is CASSYSRKNSGNTIYF. CDR3 coding DNA: TGTGCCAGCAGTTACTCGCGTAAGAACTCTGGAAACACCATATATTTT.

The chain carries TRBV6-4 and TRBJ2-3; 8 bases fit TRBD2. There are 15 residues in the CDR3. The germline V gene encodes CDR1 MRHNA and CDR2 SNTAGT. V dropped 10 bases and J dropped 6; count of bases not matched to a gene: 15. CDR3 sequence (DNA): TGTGCCACCCAGCCCAGCGGGGGTGCGGGTGATACGCAGTATTTT. Translation gives CATQPSGGAGDTQYF.

The chain uses TRBV5-5 and TRBJ1-1, with no clear D. Germline CDR1 reads SGHKS; CDR2 reads YYEKEE (reference sequence). The germline V and J ends were trimmed by 2 bases and 0 bases, with 11 bases remaining between them. This CDR3 comprises 15 residues. DNA for the CDR3: TGTGCCAGCAGCTTTGACACAAACCTGAACACTGAAGCTTTCTTT. This gives the protein CASSFDTNLNTEAFF.

This clone showed up just a few times. V is TRBV11-2 and J is TRBJ2-7; 11 bases map to TRBD1. Germline CDR1 SGHAT, CDR2 FQNNGV. The CDR3 has 15 amino acids. V shed 1 base and J 2 bases; nucleotides not matched to a gene: 1. CDR3 in amino acids: CASSLVGQGAYEQYF. For the CDR3, the DNA is TGTGCCAGCAGCTTAGTGGGACAGGGGGCCTACGAGCAGTACTTC.

The chain employs TRBV19 and TRBJ1-1, with D possibly being TRBD1 (6 bases). This CDR3 spans 16 amino acids. Trimming took off 1 base at V and 4 bases at J, with 16 bases between the two ends. From germline, CDR1 is LNHDA and CDR2 SQIVND (reference sequence). The CDR3 here is CASSIGTQGRGTEAFF. The CDR3 region has the DNA TGTGCCAGTAGTATAGGGACGCAGGGGCGCGGCACTGAAGCTTTCTTT. Combining the CDR3 with reference TRBV19 and TRBJ1-1 gives the whole variable domain DGGITQSPKYLFRKEGQNVTLSCEQNLNHDAMYWYRQDPGQGLRLIYYSQIVNDFQKGDIAEGYSVSREKKESFPLTVTSAQKNPTAFYLCASSIGTQGRGTEAFFGQGTRLTVV.

The chain uses TRBV7-8 and TRBJ1-1, with a weak D call TRBD1 (5 bases). The V gene's germline CDR1 is SGHVS and CDR2 FQNEAQ. CDR3 length: 14 amino acids. Trimming pared 7 bases from V and 4 bases from J, leaving 16 bases between. The CDR3 loop reads CASNGQWRSTEAFF. DNA of the CDR3: TGTGCCAGCAACGGACAATGGCGCTCCACTGAAGCTTTCTTT. Together with reference TRBV7-8 and TRBJ1-1, the CDR3 gives the full variable domain: GAGVSQSPRYKVAKRGQDVALRCDPISGHVSLFWYQQALGQGPEFLTYFQNEAQLDKSGLPSDRFFAERPEGSVSTLKIQRTQQEDSAVYLCASNGQWRSTEAFFGQGTRLTVV.

J is TRBJ1-5 and V is TRBV6-5; D unclear. V was trimmed by 8 bases and J by 0 bases, leaving 8 bases between them. This CDR3 region has 13 residues. The germline CDR1 and CDR2 sequences are MNHEY and SVGAGI. In DNA, the CDR3 is TGTGCCAGCTCCCTAACTAGCAATCAGCCCCAGCATTTT. It is translated as CASSLTSNQPQHF.

There are a few counts of this clone. This chain links TRBV7-2 with TRBJ2-1; 9 bases are shared with TRBD2. The ends lost 9 bases at V and 2 bases at J; junction bases unmatched: 8. Germline lookup yields CDR1 SGHTA and CDR2 FQGNSA. The CDR3 loop spans 15 amino acids. The CDR3, as DNA: TGTGCCAGTCGCCGCGGGGGGGCGACCTACAATGAGCAGTTCTTC. Protein product: CASRRGGATYNEQFF.

The rearrangement links TRBV7-9 to TRBJ2-5; 15 nucleotides line up with TRBD2. Germline V gene sequence: CDR1 SEHNR, CDR2 FQNEAQ (reference sequence). With 4 bases clipped from V and 7 bases from J, the junction kept 16 bases outside the gene matches. The CDR3 runs to 19 residues. The CDR3 loop reads CASSYRGLAGGPPDRTQYF. In DNA, the CDR3 is TGTGCCAGCAGCTATCGGGGACTAGCGGGGGGCCCGCCAGACCGGACCCAGTACTTC.

This rearrangement joins TRBV11-1 to TRBJ2-7, with 7 positions matching TRBD1. The trim removed 0 bases at V and 1 base at J, leaving 3 bases unmatched. CDR3 length: 15 amino acids. Germline V gene sequence: CDR1 SGHAT, CDR2 FQDESV (reference sequence). The CDR3 DNA reads TGTGCCAGCAGCTTAGCGCCAGGGGGATCCTACGAGCAGTACTTC. This sequence encodes CASSLAPGGSYEQYF.

The V call is TRBV9, the J call TRBJ2-5, with 7 bases matching TRBD1. Germline V gives CDR1 SGDLS, CDR2 YYNGEE. The CDR3 sequence is 14 residues long. The V and J ends lost 3 bases and 1 base, in that order; junction bases with no gene match: 3. The CDR3 loop reads CASSGHRGQETQYF. For the CDR3, the DNA is TGTGCCAGCAGCGGCCACAGGGGCCAAGAGACCCAGTACTTC. The variable domain in full, completed from reference TRBV9 and TRBJ2-5, reads DSGVTQTPKHLITATGQRVTLRCSPRSGDLSVYWYQQSLDQGLQFLIQYYNGEERAKGNILERFSAQQFPDLHSELNLSSLELGDSALYFCASSGHRGQETQYFGPGTRLLVL.

J is TRBJ2-1 and V is TRBV7-9, with D maybe TRBD1 (6 bases). V shed 6 bases and J shed 3 bases, with 15 bases lying between them. The CDR3 is 15 residues long. The V gene's germline CDR1 is SEHNR and CDR2 FQNEAQ (reference sequence). In nucleotides, the CDR3 is TGTGCCAGCAGTGGCCGGGACACCCTCTACAATGAGCAGTTCTTC. It codes for CASSGRDTLYNEQFF. The full variable domain, in which reference TRBV7-9 and TRBJ2-1 provide the parts outside the CDR3, is DTGVSQNPRHKITKRGQNVTFRCDPISEHNRLYWYRQTLGQGPEFLTYFQNEAQLEKSRLLSDRFSAERPKGSFSTLEIQRTEQGDSAMYLCASSGRDTLYNEQFFGPGTRLTVL.

The CDR3 loop is CAIRDLLGDNTEAFF. The CDR3 nucleotides read TGTGCCATCAGGGACCTTTTGGGAGATAACACTGAAGCTTTCTTT. The chain couples TRBV10-3 to TRBJ1-1, with D unclear. Looked up from germline, CDR1 is ENHRY and CDR2 is SYGVKD. V was trimmed by 6 bases and J by 2 bases, leaving 16 bases between them. CDR3 length: 15 residues.

This chain links TRBV6-6 with TRBJ2-7, with D perhaps matching TRBD1 (6 bases). Trimming removed 0 bases from V and 3 bases from J, with 9 bases in between. Germline assignment: CDR1 MNHNY and CDR2 SVGAGI (reference sequence). The CDR3 totals 14 residues. The CDR3 bases are TGTGCCAGCAGTTACTCGCAGGGGAACTACGAGCAGTACTTC. Protein product: CASSYSQGNYEQYF.